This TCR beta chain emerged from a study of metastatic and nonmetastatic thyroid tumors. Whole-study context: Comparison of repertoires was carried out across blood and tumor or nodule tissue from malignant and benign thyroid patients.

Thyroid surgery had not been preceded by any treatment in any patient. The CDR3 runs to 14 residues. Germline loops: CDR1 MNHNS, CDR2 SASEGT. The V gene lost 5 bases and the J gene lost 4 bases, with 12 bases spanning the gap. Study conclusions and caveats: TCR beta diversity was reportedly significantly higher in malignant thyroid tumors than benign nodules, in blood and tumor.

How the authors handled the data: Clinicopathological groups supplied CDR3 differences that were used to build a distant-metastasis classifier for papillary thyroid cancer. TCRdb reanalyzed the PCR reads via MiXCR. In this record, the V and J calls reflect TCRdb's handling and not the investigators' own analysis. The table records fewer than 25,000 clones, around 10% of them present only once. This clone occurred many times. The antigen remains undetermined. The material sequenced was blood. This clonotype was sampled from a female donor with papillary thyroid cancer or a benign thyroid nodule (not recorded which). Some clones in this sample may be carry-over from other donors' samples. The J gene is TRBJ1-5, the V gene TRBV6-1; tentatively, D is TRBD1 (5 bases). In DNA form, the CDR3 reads TGTGCCAGCAGTCAAGGACACGCGAATCAGCCCCAGCATTTT. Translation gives CASSQGHANQPQHF.